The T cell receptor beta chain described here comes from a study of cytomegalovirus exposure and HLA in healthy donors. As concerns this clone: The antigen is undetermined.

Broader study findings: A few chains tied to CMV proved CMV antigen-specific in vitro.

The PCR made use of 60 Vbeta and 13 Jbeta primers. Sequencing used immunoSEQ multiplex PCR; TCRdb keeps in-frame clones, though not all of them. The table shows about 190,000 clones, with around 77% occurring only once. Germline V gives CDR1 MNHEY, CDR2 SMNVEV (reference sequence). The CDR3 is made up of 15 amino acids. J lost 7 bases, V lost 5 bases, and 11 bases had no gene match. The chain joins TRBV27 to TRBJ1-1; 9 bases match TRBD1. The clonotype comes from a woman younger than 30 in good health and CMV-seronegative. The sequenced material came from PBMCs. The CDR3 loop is CASSPNSQGAGEAFF. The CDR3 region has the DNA TGTGCCAGCAGTCCAAACTCACAGGGGGCGGGTGAAGCTTTCTTT.